Shown below are 24 T cell receptor beta chains from a single sample sequenced in a study of T-cell memory formation after mild COVID-19. TCRdb reanalysed the 5' RACE reads using MiXCR and keeps one entry per CDR3 protein. The table includes a few hundred thousand distinct CDR3 sequences, about 20% detected once. Input material: PBMCs or a T cell subset sorted from them (not recorded which). Receptors originate from a man aged 18 to 30 who had mild COVID-19 (a few samples of this study predate the infection). Cell type and time point are not known.

The chain joins TRBV20-1 to TRBJ2-5; tentative D call: TRBD2 (6 bases). CDR3 size: 14 residues. The V gene's germline CDR1 is DFQATT and CDR2 SNEGSKA (reference sequence). Trimming took 3 bases from V and 7 from J, leaving 18 bases between them. CDR3 sequence reads: CSARGGNEGRTQYF. The CDR3 nucleotides read TGCAGTGCTAGGGGGGGAAACGAGGGAAGGACCCAGTACTTC.

The V and J genes are TRBV15 and TRBJ1-2; D might be TRBD1 (5 bases). The length of the CDR3 is 18 residues. The V end was cut by 0 bases, the J end by 1 base, with 18 bases between. CDR1 and CDR2 (germline): LNHNV, YYDKDF (reference sequence). CDR3 residues: CATSRDRGLGGSNYGYTF. CDR3 nucleotides: TGTGCCACCAGCAGAGATCGGGGCCTGGGCGGGAGTAACTATGGCTACACCTTC.

The chain is built from TRBV5-6 and TRBJ2-7; D is possibly TRBD2 (5 bases). Trimming stripped 4 bases from V and 2 bases from J, with 16 bases between. The length of the CDR3 is 15 residues. Germline assignment: CDR1 SGHDT and CDR2 YYEEEE. The CDR3 sequence: CASSPAPGKTYEQYF. CDR3 nucleotides: TGTGCCAGCAGCCCCGCCCCCGGGAAGACCTACGAGCAGTACTTC.

This chain links TRBV7-2 with TRBJ1-1; D ambiguous. Germline CDR1 SGHTA, CDR2 FQGNSA. The V end was cut by 2 bases, the J end by 8 bases, with 9 bases between. The CDR3 sequence is 12 residues long. The CDR3 reads CASSLLWGEAFF. The CDR3 DNA follows: TGTGCCAGCAGCTTATTATGGGGAGAAGCTTTCTTT.

This chain joins TRBV12-3 or TRBV12-4 and TRBJ1-2; D call uncertain. Between the trimmed V and J ends, which lost 7 bases and 4 bases, there was a span of 19 bases. The length of the CDR3 is 15 residues. This CDR3 is CASIQSGEWGYGYTF. In DNA, the CDR3 is TGTGCCAGCATCCAAAGTGGGGAGTGGGGCTATGGCTACACCTTC.

A few counts support this clonotype. This sequence joins TRBV24-1 and TRBJ2-3; D uncertain. V lost 5 bases to trimming and J lost 6 bases, with 5 bases between them. The germline CDR1 and CDR2 sequences are KGHDR and SFDVKD. The CDR3 runs to 11 residues. The CDR3 DNA reads as TGTGCCACCAGTGCCGGGGATACGCAGTATTTT. It translates to CATSAGDTQYF.

The genes are TRBV20-1 and TRBJ1-5; D is unresolved. Germline V gene data show CDR1 as DFQATT and CDR2 as SNEGSKA (reference sequence). The CDR3 is 15 amino acids. V was cut by 3 bases and J by 0 bases, with 12 bases left in between. Here the CDR3 DNA reads TGCAGTGCTAGTTCCCACTCCTATAGCAATCAGCCCCAGCATTTT. The encoded protein is CSASSHSYSNQPQHF.

This clonotype turned up a few times. The junction and the germline gene differ at one end; a read error may be behind it. V and J are TRBV7-9 and TRBJ2-1; unclear D gene. This CDR3 has 15 residues. CDR1 SEHNR and CDR2 FQNEAQ come from the germline V gene (reference sequence). The CDR3 spells CASSVAWPPYAEQFF. CDR3 coding DNA: TGTGCCAGCAGCGTAGCTTGGCCTCCCTATGCTGAGCAGTTCTTC.

This clonotype was observed many times. V gene TRBV7-2 combines with J gene TRBJ1-3; D unresolved. The CDR3 runs to 18 residues. Trimming shortened V by 5 bases and J by 0 bases, and 20 bases separated the two germline ends. Germline loops: CDR1 SGHTA, CDR2 FQGNSA. CDR3 nucleotide sequence: TGTGCCAGCAGCCGGGCCCTAGCGTCGCCGTCCTCTGGAAACACCATATATTTT. Translated, it gives CASSRALASPSSGNTIYF.

This clonotype has a handful of counts. The chain is built from TRBV4-2 and TRBJ2-7, with TRBD2 identical over 9 bases. This CDR3 comprises 16 residues. Germline V lookup: CDR1 LGHNA, CDR2 YNFKEQ. Unmatched junction bases numbered 6, after V lost 3 bases and J lost 0 bases. CDR3 coding DNA: TGTGCCAGCAGCCAGGGAGCGGGGGGACCCTCCTACGAGCAGTACTTC. It is translated as CASSQGAGGPSYEQYF.

This clonotype was found a few times. This chain uses TRBV6-2 or TRBV6-3 with TRBJ2-7, with 8 bases that match TRBD1. The trim removed 6 bases at V and 5 bases at J, leaving 3 bases unmatched. The CDR3 has 12 amino acids. Germline lookup yields CDR1 MNHEY and CDR2 SVGEGT. Here the CDR3 DNA reads TGTGCCAGCAGAGACAGGGGAGACGAGCAGTACGTC. Residues: CASRDRGDEQYV.

This clonotype was seen more than once but under ten times. The J gene is TRBJ1-3, the V gene TRBV5-1; unclear D gene. The V and J ends lost 4 bases and 0 bases respectively, with 11 bases between them. CDR3 size: 15 residues. CDR1 is SGHRS, CDR2 YFSETQ, per germline. CDR3 coding DNA: TGCGCCAGCAGCGTGGACGGAAACTCTGGAAACACCATATATTTT. This encodes CASSVDGNSGNTIYF. The whole variable domain, filled in from reference TRBV5-1 and TRBJ1-3, reads KAGVTQTPRYLIKTRGQQVTLSCSPISGHRSVSWYQQTPGQGLQFLFEYFSETQRNKGNFPGRFSGRQFSNSRSEMNVSTLELGDSALYLCASSVDGNSGNTIYFGEGSWLTVV.

There are a few counts of this clonotype. The rearrangement uses TRBV6-2 or TRBV6-3 and TRBJ2-7, with D perhaps matching TRBD2 (6 bases). The length of the CDR3 is 14 residues. CDR1 and CDR2 from the germline V gene are MNHEY and SVGEGT. V was shortened by 7 bases and J by 0 bases, with 13 bases between the two germline ends. The CDR3 region is CASKFVGSSYEQYF. The CDR3 region has the DNA TGTGCCAGCAAATTTGTCGGGAGCTCCTACGAGCAGTACTTC.

The rearrangement links TRBV5-1 to TRBJ2-5; TRBD2 aligns across 8 bases. V shed 4 bases, J shed 5 bases, and the junction held 16 bases outside the gene matches. This CDR3 spans 17 amino acids. Germline lookup yields CDR1 SGHRS and CDR2 YFSETQ. The CDR3 reads CASSLVSGEPGVETQYF. In DNA, the CDR3 is TGCGCCAGCAGCCTCGTTAGCGGGGAGCCGGGGGTTGAGACCCAGTACTTC.

The chain couples TRBV12-3 or TRBV12-4 to TRBJ2-1; 9 bases agree with TRBD1. V shed 6 bases, J shed 5 bases, and the junction held 8 bases outside the gene matches. This CDR3 contains 15 residues. The CDR3, as DNA: TGTGCCAGCAGCCTCGGGACAGGGTTACACAATGAGCAGTTCTTC. This encodes CASSLGTGLHNEQFF.

This clonotype was detected a few times. V and J are TRBV6-5 and TRBJ2-7; TRBD1 matches 7 bases. The CDR3 extends over 13 amino acids. The V gene end was trimmed by 9 bases and the J gene end by 4 bases; junction bases not matched to a gene: 9. CDR1 is MNHEY and CDR2 is SVGAGI in the germline V gene. CDR3 nucleotide sequence: TGTGCCAGTGGGACGACAGGGAATTACGAGCAGTACTTC. Translating gives CASGTTGNYEQYF.

This chain links TRBV3-1 with TRBJ2-1; a weak D match, TRBD2 (6 bases). Germline CDR1 LGHDT, CDR2 YNNKEL (reference sequence). Deletions cut 0 bases from V and 7 bases from J, with 16 bases between. The CDR3 consists of 16 residues. The CDR3 DNA follows: TGTGCCAGCAGCCAAGATCTATCGACTAGAGGGAATGAGCAGTTCTTC. Its protein is CASSQDLSTRGNEQFF.

CDR3 nucleotides: TGTGCCAGCAGCTTAGGTTCCATTAGGCTAATCAATGAGCAGTTCTTC. Its protein is CASSLGSIRLINEQFF. The chain couples TRBV7-2 to TRBJ2-1; no clear D. The CDR3 consists of 16 residues. Germline values: CDR1 SGHTA, CDR2 FQGNSA. V lost 1 base to trimming and J lost 6 bases, with 16 bases between them.

V usage is TRBV4-1 and J usage is TRBJ2-1; D may be TRBD2 (6 bases). Germline V gene sequence: CDR1 MGHRA, CDR2 YSYEKL. V gave up 3 bases and J gave up 0 bases, with 12 bases separating them. The CDR3 loop spans 16 amino acids. This CDR3 is CASSQGLVASYNEQFF. CDR3 nucleotides: TGCGCCAGCAGCCAGGGACTTGTGGCCTCCTACAATGAGCAGTTCTTC.

V gene TRBV29-1 combines with J gene TRBJ1-1; 8 nucleotides match TRBD1. The CDR3 is 12 residues long. Germline V gene sequence: CDR1 SQVTM, CDR2 ANQGSEA. Losses at the gene ends were 7 bases for V and 1 base for J; bases not matched to a gene: 2. The CDR3 loop reads CSGGTGNTEAFF. The CDR3 coding sequence is TGCAGCGGTGGGACAGGGAACACTGAAGCTTTCTTT.

The chain joins TRBV12-3 or TRBV12-4 to TRBJ1-5, with D uncertain. The CDR3 is 12 amino acids. The ends were cut back, 7 bases at V and 3 bases at J, with 7 bases in the middle. The CDR3 DNA is TGTGCCAGCATTGGCAACAATCAGCCCCAGCATTTT. Protein sequence: CASIGNNQPQHF.

In its sample, this clonotype was seen many times. The chain is built from TRBV4-3 and TRBJ1-2, with TRBD1 matching 7 bases. CDR1 and CDR2 from the germline V gene are LGHNA and YSLEER. The CDR3 sequence is 17 residues long. The V and J ends lost 1 base and 5 bases, in that order; junction bases with no gene match: 13. The CDR3 is CASSQALTDRAPYGYTF. Here the CDR3 DNA reads TGCGCCAGCAGCCAAGCCCTAACCGACAGGGCTCCTTATGGCTACACCTTC.

The rearrangement uses TRBV15 and TRBJ1-2; D not certain. The CDR3 is made up of 14 amino acids. Per the germline V gene, CDR1 is LNHNV and CDR2 is YYDKDF (reference sequence). Trimming removed 0 bases at V and 8 bases at J, with 13 bases between. The CDR3 DNA is TGTGCCACCAGCAGAGACGGACGGATGGAAGGCTACACCTTC. As protein: CATSRDGRMEGYTF.

This clonotype was recorded a few times. This chain joins TRBV20-1 and TRBJ1-6, with D uncertain. The V gene lost 2 bases and the J gene lost 9 bases, with 17 bases spanning the gap. The germline V gene has CDR1 DFQATT and CDR2 SNEGSKA (reference sequence). CDR3 length equals 15 residues. CDR3 region: CSARHPLAGSSPLHF. The DNA of the CDR3 is TGCAGTGCTAGACACCCCCTCGCAGGAAGTTCACCCCTCCACTTT.